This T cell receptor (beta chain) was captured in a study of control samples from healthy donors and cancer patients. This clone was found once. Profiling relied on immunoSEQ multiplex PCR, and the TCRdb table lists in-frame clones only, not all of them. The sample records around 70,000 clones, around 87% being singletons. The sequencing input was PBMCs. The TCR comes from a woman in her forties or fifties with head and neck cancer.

The CDR3 DNA is TGTGCCAGCAGTCAGGGACGGAATGAGCAGTTCTTC. It is translated as CASSQGRNEQFF. The chain joins TRBV28 to TRBJ2-1; D is possibly TRBD1 or TRBD2 (5 bases each). V dropped 5 bases and J dropped 7 bases, with 9 bases sitting between them. The length of the CDR3 is 12 residues. Germline V CDR1 and CDR2: MDHEN, SYDVKM.